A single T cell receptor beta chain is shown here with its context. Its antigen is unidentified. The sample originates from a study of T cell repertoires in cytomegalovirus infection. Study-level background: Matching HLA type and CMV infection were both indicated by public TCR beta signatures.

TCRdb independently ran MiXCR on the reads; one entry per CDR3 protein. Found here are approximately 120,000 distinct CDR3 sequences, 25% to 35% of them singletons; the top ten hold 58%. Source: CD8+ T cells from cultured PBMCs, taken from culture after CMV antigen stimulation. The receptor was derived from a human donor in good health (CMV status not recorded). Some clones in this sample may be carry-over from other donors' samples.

CDR3 region: CASSVGSGVAGEQFF. The CDR3 nucleotides read TGTGCCAGCAGCGTAGGCAGCGGGGTGGCGGGTGAGCAGTTCTTC. This chain joins TRBV9 and TRBJ2-1, with 7 bases fitting TRBD2. Germline CDR1 is SGDLS and CDR2 is YYNGEE. The CDR3 length is 15 residues. V trimming: 0 bases; J trimming: 9 bases; junction bases outside the gene matches: 9.